This record concerns one T cell receptor beta chain sequence. Antigen unknown. The data are from a study of Ad26.COV2.S vaccination and SARS-CoV-2 variants. Whole-study results and caveats: Recipients of either vaccine or placebo displayed similar breadth of non-spike TCRs.

Treatment meaning: roughly 18 received Ad26.COV2.S at low or high dose, single or two shots; about 5 received placebo; per-sample allocation not given. It was on day 63 after the first vaccine or placebo injection that samples were taken. The administered vaccine (an Ad26 vector) expressed Wuhan-strain SARS-CoV-2 spike. Per the germline V gene, CDR1 is SGHKS and CDR2 is YYEKEE (reference sequence). This CDR3 contains 14 residues. V was clipped by 1 base and J by 0 bases, with 5 bases between them. Sequenced by immunoSEQ multiplex PCR; TCRdb stores in-frame clones only, minus some. In the table there are under 550,000 clones, around 87% of which are singletons.

The input for sequencing was peripheral blood, taken in a trial of Ad26.COV2.S vaccine versus placebo. The chain uses TRBV5-5 and TRBJ1-3; D gene uncertain. The clonotype comes from a person between 18 and 60 years old who received the Ad26.COV2.S COVID-19 vaccine or a placebo. The CDR3 sequence is CASSLYNSGNTIYF. CDR3 bases: TGTGCCAGCAGCTTGTACAACTCTGGAAACACCATATATTTT.